This T cell receptor (beta chain) was captured by sequencing in a study of blood T cell repertoires in COVID-19. Clones were read by immunoSEQ multiplex PCR, and TCRdb kept only the in-frame ones, dropping some. Of about 150,000 clones in the sample, 75% to 90% were seen once. The CDR3 spans 16 residues. V lost 1 base to trimming and J lost 2 bases, with 12 bases between them. Per the germline V gene, CDR1 is MGHRA and CDR2 is YSYEKL. V gene TRBV4-1 combines with J gene TRBJ2-1; D might be TRBD1 (5 bases). Specimen: peripheral blood. The TCR originated in a woman in her seventies with acute or convalescent COVID-19. The CDR3 spells CASSQGVGRTYNEQFF. The CDR3 DNA follows: TGCGCCAGCAGCCAAGGAGTGGGGCGGACCTACAATGAGCAGTTCTTC.